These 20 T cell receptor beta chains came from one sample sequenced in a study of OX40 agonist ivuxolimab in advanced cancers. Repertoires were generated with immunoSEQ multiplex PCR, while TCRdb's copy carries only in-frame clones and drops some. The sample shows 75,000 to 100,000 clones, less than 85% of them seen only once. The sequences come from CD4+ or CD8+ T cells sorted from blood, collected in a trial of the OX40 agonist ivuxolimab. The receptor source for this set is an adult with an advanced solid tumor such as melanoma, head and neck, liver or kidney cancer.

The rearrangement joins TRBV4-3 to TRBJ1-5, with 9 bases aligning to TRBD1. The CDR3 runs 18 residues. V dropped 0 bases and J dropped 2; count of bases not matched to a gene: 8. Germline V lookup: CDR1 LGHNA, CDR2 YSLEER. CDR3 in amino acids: CASSQDPTGGAGNQPQHF. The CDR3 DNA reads TGCGCCAGCAGCCAAGACCCTACAGGGGGCGCCGGCAATCAGCCCCAGCATTTT.

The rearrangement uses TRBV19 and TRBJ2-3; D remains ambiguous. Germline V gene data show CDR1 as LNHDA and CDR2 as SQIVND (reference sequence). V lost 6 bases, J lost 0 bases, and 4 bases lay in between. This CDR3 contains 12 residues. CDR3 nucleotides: TGTGCCAGTAGCCAGAGCACAGATACGCAGTATTTT. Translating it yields CASSQSTDTQYF.

CDR3 bases: TGTGCCAGCAGCAAGAGGCCTAGCGGGCCCACAGATACGCAGTATTTT. This codes for CASSKRPSGPTDTQYF. J is TRBJ2-3 and V is TRBV5-6; 8 bases fit TRBD2. CDR3 size: 16 residues. Germline assignment: CDR1 SGHDT and CDR2 YYEEEE. J lost 2 bases, V lost 4 bases, and 9 bases had no gene match.

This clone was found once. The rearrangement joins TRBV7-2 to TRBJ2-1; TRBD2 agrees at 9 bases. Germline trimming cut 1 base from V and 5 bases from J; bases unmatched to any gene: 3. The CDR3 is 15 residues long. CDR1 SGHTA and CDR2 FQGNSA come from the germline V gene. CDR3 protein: CASSLVSGSNNEQFF. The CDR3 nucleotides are TGTGCCAGCAGCTTAGTTAGCGGGAGCAACAATGAGCAGTTCTTC.

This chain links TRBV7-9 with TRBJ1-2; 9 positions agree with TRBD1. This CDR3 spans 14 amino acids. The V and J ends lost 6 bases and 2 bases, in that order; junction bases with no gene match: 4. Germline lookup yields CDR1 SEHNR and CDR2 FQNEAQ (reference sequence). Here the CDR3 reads CASRLGQGNYGYTF. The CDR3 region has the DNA TGTGCCAGCAGACTTGGACAGGGGAACTATGGCTACACCTTC.

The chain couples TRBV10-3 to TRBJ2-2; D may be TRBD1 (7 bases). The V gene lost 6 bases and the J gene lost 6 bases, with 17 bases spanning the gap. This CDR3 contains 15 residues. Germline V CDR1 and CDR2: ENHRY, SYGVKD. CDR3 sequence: CAIRPVRGAPGELFF. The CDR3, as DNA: TGTGCCATCAGACCCGTCAGGGGGGCCCCCGGGGAGCTGTTTTTT.

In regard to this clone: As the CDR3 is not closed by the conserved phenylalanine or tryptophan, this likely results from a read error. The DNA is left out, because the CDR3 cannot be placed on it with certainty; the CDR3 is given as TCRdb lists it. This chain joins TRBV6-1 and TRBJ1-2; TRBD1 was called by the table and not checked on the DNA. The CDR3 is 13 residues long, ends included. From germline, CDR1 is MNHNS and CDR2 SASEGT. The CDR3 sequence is CASSEARGPWVKL.

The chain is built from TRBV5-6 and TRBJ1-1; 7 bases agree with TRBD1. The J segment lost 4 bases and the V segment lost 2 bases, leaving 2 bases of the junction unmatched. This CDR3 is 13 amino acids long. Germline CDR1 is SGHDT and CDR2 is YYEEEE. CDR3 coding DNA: TGTGCCAGCAGCTTTACAGGGGCCACTGAAGCTTTCTTT. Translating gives CASSFTGATEAFF.

The CDR3 DNA reads TGTGCCAGCAGCCGGGGACAGATCTATGGCTACACCTTC. This translates into CASSRGQIYGYTF. The rearrangement uses TRBV5-8 and TRBJ1-2; 7 bases match TRBD1. Germline assignment: CDR1 SGHTS and CDR2 YDEGEE. With 4 bases clipped from V and 4 bases from J, the junction kept 4 bases outside the gene matches. The CDR3 has 13 amino acids.

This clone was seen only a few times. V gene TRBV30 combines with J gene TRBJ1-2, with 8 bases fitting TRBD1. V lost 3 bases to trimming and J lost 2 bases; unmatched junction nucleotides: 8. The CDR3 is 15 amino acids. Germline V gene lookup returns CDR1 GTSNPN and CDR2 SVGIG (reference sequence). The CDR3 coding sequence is TGTGCCTGGAGCAGGCAGGGGGCATGGAACTATGGCTACACCTTC. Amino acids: CAWSRQGAWNYGYTF. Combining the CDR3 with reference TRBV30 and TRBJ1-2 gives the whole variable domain SQTIHQWPATLVQPVGSPLSLECTVEGTSNPNLYWYRQAAGRGLQLLFYSVGIGQISSEVPQNLSASRPQDRQFILSSKKLLLSDSGFYLCAWSRQGAWNYGYTFGSGTRLTVV.

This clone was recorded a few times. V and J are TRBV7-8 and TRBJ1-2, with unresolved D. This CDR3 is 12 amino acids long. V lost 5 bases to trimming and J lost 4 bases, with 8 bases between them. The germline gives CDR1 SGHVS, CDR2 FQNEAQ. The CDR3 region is CASSIDVYGYTF. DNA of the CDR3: TGTGCCAGCAGCATCGACGTCTATGGCTACACCTTC.

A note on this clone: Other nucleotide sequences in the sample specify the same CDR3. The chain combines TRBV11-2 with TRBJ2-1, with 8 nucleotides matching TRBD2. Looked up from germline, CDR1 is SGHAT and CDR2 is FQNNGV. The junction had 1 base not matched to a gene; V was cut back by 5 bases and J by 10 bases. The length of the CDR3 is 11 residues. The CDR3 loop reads CASSPGGEQFF. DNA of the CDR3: TGTGCCAGCAGCCCGGGGGGGGAGCAGTTCTTC.

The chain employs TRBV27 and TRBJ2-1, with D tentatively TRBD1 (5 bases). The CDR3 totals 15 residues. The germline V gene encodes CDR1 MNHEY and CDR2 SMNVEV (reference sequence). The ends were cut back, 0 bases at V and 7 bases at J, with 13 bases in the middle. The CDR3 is CASSLSAGIGNEQFF. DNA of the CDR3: TGTGCCAGCAGTTTATCGGCAGGGATAGGGAATGAGCAGTTCTTC.

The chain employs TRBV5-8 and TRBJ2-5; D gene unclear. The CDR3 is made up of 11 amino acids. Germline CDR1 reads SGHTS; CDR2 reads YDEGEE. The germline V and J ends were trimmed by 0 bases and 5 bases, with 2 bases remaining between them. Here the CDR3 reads CASSLVETQYF. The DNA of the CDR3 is TGTGCCAGCAGCTTGGTGGAGACCCAGTACTTC.

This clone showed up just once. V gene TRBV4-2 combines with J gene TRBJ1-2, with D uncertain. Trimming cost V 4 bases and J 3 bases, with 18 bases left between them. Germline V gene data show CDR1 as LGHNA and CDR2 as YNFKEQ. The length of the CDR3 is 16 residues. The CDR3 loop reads CASSPGWEIGYYGYTF. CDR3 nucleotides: TGTGCCAGCAGCCCAGGCTGGGAAATCGGGTACTATGGCTACACCTTC.

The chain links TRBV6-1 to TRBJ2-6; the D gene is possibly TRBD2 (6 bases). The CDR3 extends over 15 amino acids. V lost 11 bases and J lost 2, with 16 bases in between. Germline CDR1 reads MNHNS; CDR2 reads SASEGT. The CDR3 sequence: CAGVGRTPGANVLTF. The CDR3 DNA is TGTGCCGGCGTGGGGAGGACTCCTGGGGCCAACGTCCTGACTTTC.

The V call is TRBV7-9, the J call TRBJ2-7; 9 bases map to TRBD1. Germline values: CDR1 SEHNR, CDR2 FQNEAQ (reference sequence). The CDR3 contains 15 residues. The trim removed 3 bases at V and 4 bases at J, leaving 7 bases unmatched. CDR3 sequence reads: CASSFGTGIRYEQYF. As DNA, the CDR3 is TGTGCCAGCAGCTTTGGGACAGGGATAAGGTACGAGCAGTACTTC.

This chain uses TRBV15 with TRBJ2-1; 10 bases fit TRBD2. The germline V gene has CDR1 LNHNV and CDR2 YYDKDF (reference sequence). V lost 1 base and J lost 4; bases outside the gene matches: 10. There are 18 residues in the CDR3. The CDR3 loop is CATSRGLAGTSEYNEQFF. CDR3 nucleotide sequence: TGTGCCACCAGCAGAGGCCTAGCCGGGACTAGCGAGTACAATGAGCAGTTCTTC.

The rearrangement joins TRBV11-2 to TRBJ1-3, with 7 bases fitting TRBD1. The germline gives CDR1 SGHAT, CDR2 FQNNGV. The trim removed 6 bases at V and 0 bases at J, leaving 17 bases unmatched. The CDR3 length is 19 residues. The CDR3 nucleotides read TGTGCCAGCAGTTTTACTCCCCAGCCGGGGACAGACTCTGGAAACACCATATATTTT. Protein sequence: CASSFTPQPGTDSGNTIYF.

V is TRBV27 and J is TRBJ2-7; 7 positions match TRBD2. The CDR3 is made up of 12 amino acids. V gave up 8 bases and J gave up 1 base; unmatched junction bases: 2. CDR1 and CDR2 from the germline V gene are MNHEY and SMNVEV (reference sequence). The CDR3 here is CASGRVSYEQYF. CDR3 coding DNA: TGTGCCAGCGGGAGGGTTTCCTACGAGCAGTACTTC.